This T cell receptor (beta chain) comes out of a study of response to subunit inactivated influenza vaccine (dated by TCRdb to 2016 to 2018). Study-level background: To follow how T cells responded to a trivalent subunit inactivated influenza vaccine, the researchers relied on deep quantitative profiling of the T cell receptor repertoire.

A distance of 12 bases separates the germline ends of V and J, which lose 11 bases and 6 bases respectively. Sequences SGHTA (CDR1) and FQGNSA (CDR2) are obtained from the germline V gene. The CDR3 runs 11 residues from the cysteine to the phenylalanine. Left in the record is the CDR3 DNA by itself, 33 bases read in frame from the first base. Broad study findings and their caveats: According to the authors, only a limited number of new T cells may be recruited by each seasonal influenza vaccination.

Library preparation was by RT-PCR. TCRdb shows the sequencer as Illumina HiSeq 2500. TCRdb reanalyzed the raw reads on its own, using fastp at Q25 for trimming and MiXCR for clone calling, and kept in-frame beta chains. CDR3 protein duplicates are merged, each entry listing the most common genes and DNA. This sample comprises a few hundred thousand distinct CDR3 sequences, 20% to 25% of them detected only once. The ten largest clones take up around a tenth of the sample. This clonotype was picked up a small number of times. Its antigen is not yet known. Qualities for individual bases were not recorded, and no much larger clone is one base off.

The sample consisted of PBMCs from blood, taken about 20 months after vaccination. The TCR was taken from a man between 45 and 75 years old who received an inactivated influenza vaccine. Donor details come from another sample of the same person, matched by shared clones. The V and J segments used are TRBV7-2 and TRBJ2-3; TRBD2 is a weak D gene call, 6 bases matching. The DNA is as follows: TGTGCCGGGGGAGGAGGGGATACGCAGTATTTT. Translation gives CAGGGGDTQYF. Here the CDR3 is joined to the reference TRBV7-2 and TRBJ2-3 genes, and the full variable domain is: GAGVSQSPSNKVTEKGKDVELRCDPISGHTALYWYRQSLGQGLEFLIYFQGNSAPDKSGLPSDRFSAERTGGSVSTLTIQRTQQEDSAVYLCAGGGGDTQYFGPGTRLTVL.